Listed below are T cell receptor beta chains from one sample, sequenced in a study of post-analysis software for immune sequencing data. TCRdb re-called the PCR reads with MiXCR, one entry per CDR3 protein. Here the sample spans about 540,000 distinct CDR3 sequences, about a third being singletons. Input material: blood. These receptors all stem from a girl between 2 and 17 years old with multiple sclerosis. Each CDR3 is given without its conserved first and last residue. Fields, in order: clone size, J gene, V gene, CDR3 protein. Clone size is stated in some rows and not others, as once, few, many or a class when expanded.

. TRBJ1-4 TRBV5-1 ASSSQGSNEKLF
few TRBJ1-2 TRBV6-1 ASREGTGGGYT
. TRBJ1-6 TRBV5-1 ASSADTRNSPLH
few TRBJ1-1 TRBV24-1 ATSDRWNTEAF
. TRBJ2-7 TRBV27 ASSPTGGASYGQY
. . TRBV5-4 ASSLVLAGGPETQY
few TRBJ1-2 TRBV20-1 SANPFSYGHT
. TRBJ1-4 TRBV7-9 ASSPRDPLEKLF
. TRBJ2-7 TRBV20-1 SVPWGGYEQY
. TRBJ2-7 TRBV20-1 SASSLSSYEQY
. TRBJ2-3 TRBV20-1 SAARGLAGGFSPDTQY
few TRBJ1-5 TRBV20-1 SARFQVLNQPQH
. TRBJ2-1 TRBV29-1 SVVSSGGSSYNEQF
. TRBJ1-1 TRBV2 ASSDYRDTEAF
few TRBJ1-6 TRBV12-3/TRBV12-4 ASSLDTGGNSPLH
many TRBJ2-5 TRBV5-1 ASSPQGEETQY
many TRBJ2-1 TRBV11-2 ASSLVTTSGIEQF
. TRBJ2-5 TRBV11-2 ASSSRDGQETQY
. TRBJ1-1 TRBV11-2 ATTGTGLNTEAF
once . TRBV11-3 ASSGDRGYEQY
. TRBJ1-5 TRBV20-1 SARDDRGRGQPQH
. TRBJ1-1 TRBV12-3/TRBV12-4 ASSLWGRGNTEAF
. TRBJ2-7 TRBV20-1 SARDRASGDLYEQY
few TRBJ2-3 TRBV12-3/TRBV12-4 ASSLNSLGETDTQY
. TRBJ1-5 TRBV7-9 ASSFSEQPQH
few TRBJ1-2 TRBV6-5 ASSNRGLGSRYGYT
. TRBJ2-1 TRBV2 ASTKFTGQYNEQF
few TRBJ2-1 TRBV7-9 ASSYMPEQF
few TRBJ2-7 TRBV5-6 ASSPSHRGYEQY